A single T cell receptor beta chain is shown here with its context. This specimen belongs to a study of T cell responses to AZD1222 COVID-19 vaccine. Trimming cost V 11 bases and J 4 bases; bases outside gene matches: 2. This CDR3 is 12 amino acids long. Germline CDR1 MNHNY, CDR2 SVGAGI (reference sequence). Sequenced by immunoSEQ multiplex PCR; TCRdb stores in-frame clones only, minus some. This sample has about 100,000 clones; about 87% occur once, and the top ten carry 1.8%. This chain joins TRBV6-6 and TRBJ1-6; 7 nucleotides align to TRBD1. The specimen was peripheral blood, collected on day 0 of AZD1222 vaccination. This receptor was taken from an adult in good health. CDR3 sequence: CAVGQYNSPLHF. CDR3 sequence (DNA): TGTGCCGTGGGACAGTATAATTCACCCCTCCACTTT.